The 14 T cell receptor beta chains in this list originate from one sample, sequenced in a study of response to subunit inactivated influenza vaccine. TCRdb reprocessed the RT-PCR reads via MiXCR and lists one record per CDR3 protein. The sample lists about 500,000 distinct CDR3 sequences, 16% occurring once. The sequencing here drew on CD4+ T cells sorted from PBMCs, taken less than 25 months after vaccination. These receptors were obtained from a man in his fifties or sixties who received an inactivated influenza vaccine.

This clonotype was picked up a small number of times. The V and J genes are TRBV6-2 or TRBV6-3 and TRBJ1-5; weak D call: TRBD1 (6 bases). Germline CDR1 reads MNHEY; CDR2 reads SVGEGT. CDR3 size: 14 residues. The germline V and J ends were trimmed by 3 bases and 2 bases, with 8 bases remaining between them. The CDR3 sequence: CASSYNRGNQPQHF. CDR3 nucleotides: TGTGCCAGCAGTTATAACAGGGGCAATCAGCCCCAGCATTTT.

This clonotype was detected ten times or more. The rearrangement uses TRBV12-3 or TRBV12-4 and TRBJ2-3; D ambiguous. The CDR3 extends over 12 amino acids. V was pared by 6 bases and J by 3 bases, with 7 bases between. CDR3: CASSFGTDTQYF. Here the CDR3 DNA reads TGTGCCAGCAGCTTCGGGACAGATACGCAGTATTTT.

V is TRBV5-1 and J is TRBJ2-3; D unresolved. The CDR3 runs to 15 residues. Deletions cut 0 bases from V and 0 bases from J, with 8 bases between. Germline V gene sequence: CDR1 SGHRS, CDR2 YFSETQ. The CDR3 is CASSLARFSTDTQYF. CDR3 bases: TGCGCCAGCAGCTTGGCTCGGTTTAGCACAGATACGCAGTATTTT.

This clonotype was counted at least ten times. The V and J genes are TRBV20-1 and TRBJ1-5; D not certain. The CDR3 extends over 13 amino acids. Germline V CDR1 and CDR2: DFQATT, SNEGSKA (reference sequence). Trimming shortened V by 3 bases and J by 3 bases, and 9 bases separated the two germline ends. The CDR3 here is CSASLSFNQPQHF. The CDR3 DNA sequence: TGCAGTGCTAGTCTCAGCTTCAATCAGCCCCAGCATTTT.

This clonotype was recorded at least ten times. The V gene is TRBV20-1, the J gene TRBJ1-5; 8 bases line up with TRBD1. V was pared by 6 bases and J by 4 bases, with 5 bases of the junction left unmatched. There are 13 residues in the CDR3. Looked up from germline, CDR1 is DFQATT and CDR2 is SNEGSKA (reference sequence). CDR3 bases: TGCAGTGCGCAAACAGGGGGAAATCAGCCCCAGCATTTT. It translates to CSAQTGGNQPQHF.

The chain has TRBV9 and TRBJ2-2; D ambiguous. This CDR3 has 13 residues. From germline, CDR1 is SGDLS and CDR2 YYNGEE. The ends were cut back, 0 bases at V and 3 bases at J, with 3 bases in the middle. CDR3: CASSVAHTGELFF. The DNA for the CDR3 is TGTGCCAGCAGCGTAGCTCACACCGGGGAGCTGTTTTTT. Variable domain in full (rest from reference TRBV9 and TRBJ2-2): DSGVTQTPKHLITATGQRVTLRCSPRSGDLSVYWYQQSLDQGLQFLIQYYNGEERAKGNILERFSAQQFPDLHSELNLSSLELGDSALYFCASSVAHTGELFFGEGSRLTVL.

Ten or more counts support this clonotype. The chain combines TRBV12-3 or TRBV12-4 with TRBJ2-7; 9 positions match TRBD2. CDR3 size: 14 residues. With 6 bases clipped from V and 4 bases from J, the junction kept 7 bases outside the gene matches. This CDR3 reads CASSPGTSIYEQYF. CDR3 DNA sequence: TGTGCCAGCAGCCCCGGGACTAGCATTTACGAGCAGTACTTC.

The table lists this clonotype with a few counts. The rearrangement joins TRBV28 to TRBJ2-7, with 10 positions matching TRBD2. This CDR3 is 16 amino acids long. The germline CDR1 and CDR2 sequences are MDHEN and SYDVKM. J was trimmed by 2 bases and V by 4 bases; bases with no gene match: 8. Here the CDR3 reads CASSWGGLADTYEQYF. CDR3 sequence (DNA): TGTGCCAGCAGTTGGGGTGGACTAGCGGACACCTACGAGCAGTACTTC. Full variable domain (rest looked up from reference TRBV28 and TRBJ2-7): DVKVTQSSRYLVKRTGEKVFLECVQDMDHENMFWYRQDPGLGLRLIYFSYDVKMKEKGDIPEGYSVSREKKERFSLILESASTNQTSMYLCASSWGGLADTYEQYFGPGTRLTVT.

This sequence joins TRBV10-3 and TRBJ2-5; 8 nucleotides match TRBD2. CDR3 length: 16 residues. Germline trimming cut 9 bases from V and 3 bases from J; bases unmatched to any gene: 15. CDR1 ENHRY and CDR2 SYGVKD come from the germline V gene. The CDR3: CAMAQGLAGREETQYF. CDR3 nucleotides: TGTGCCATGGCTCAGGGGCTAGCGGGTCGGGAAGAGACCCAGTACTTC.

The chain joins TRBV7-8 to TRBJ1-6; D is unclear. This CDR3 has 15 residues. V lost 10 bases and J lost 7, with 20 bases in between. CDR1 and CDR2 from the germline V gene are SGHVS and FQNEAQ. The CDR3 nucleotides read TGTGCCATAGTGTCAGCCCGGGGAAGAAATTCACCCCTCCACTTT. Its translation: CAIVSARGRNSPLHF.

The chain has TRBV20-1 and TRBJ2-7, with 10 bases that match TRBD2. V shed 3 bases, J shed 0 bases, and the junction held 5 bases outside the gene matches. This CDR3 contains 15 residues. The germline CDR1 and CDR2 sequences are DFQATT and SNEGSKA (reference sequence). CDR3 residues: CSARSLAGASYEQYF. The CDR3 DNA is TGCAGTGCTAGGTCCCTAGCGGGAGCCTCCTACGAGCAGTACTTC.

This clonotype came up a few times. This sequence joins TRBV4-1 and TRBJ1-4, with 7 nucleotides matching TRBD1. V was clipped by 2 bases and J by 0 bases; unmatched bases: 9. Germline V gene sequence: CDR1 MGHRA, CDR2 YSYEKL. The CDR3 runs 18 residues. The CDR3: CASSQSPGQITTNEKLFF. The CDR3 DNA reads TGCGCCAGCAGCCAATCGCCGGGACAGATCACAACTAATGAAAAACTGTTTTTT.

This clonotype showed up just a few times. J is TRBJ1-1 and V is TRBV3-1; D gene ambiguous. V was clipped by 1 base and J by 7 bases, with 4 bases between them. The germline CDR1 and CDR2 sequences are LGHDT and YNNKEL (reference sequence). The CDR3 consists of 11 residues. The CDR3 DNA follows: TGTGCCAGCAGCCAAGGGGATGAAGCTTTCTTT. It codes for CASSQGDEAFF. Together with reference TRBV3-1 and TRBJ1-1, the CDR3 gives the full variable domain: DTAVSQTPKYLVTQMGNDKSIKCEQNLGHDTMYWYKQDSKKFLKIMFSYNNKELIINETVPNRFSPKSPDKAHLNLHINSLELGDSAVYFCASSQGDEAFFGQGTRLTVV.

There are a few counts of this clonotype. The chain has TRBV6-2 or TRBV6-3 and TRBJ2-2; D might be TRBD2 (7 bases). From germline, CDR1 is MNHEY and CDR2 SVGEGT. The CDR3 is 16 residues long. Trimming shortened V by 2 bases and J by 6 bases, and 16 bases separated the two germline ends. This chain's CDR3 is CASSYRGRASSGELFF. Written as DNA, the CDR3 is TGTGCCAGCAGTTACAGGGGGAGGGCCTCGTCCGGGGAGCTGTTTTTT.